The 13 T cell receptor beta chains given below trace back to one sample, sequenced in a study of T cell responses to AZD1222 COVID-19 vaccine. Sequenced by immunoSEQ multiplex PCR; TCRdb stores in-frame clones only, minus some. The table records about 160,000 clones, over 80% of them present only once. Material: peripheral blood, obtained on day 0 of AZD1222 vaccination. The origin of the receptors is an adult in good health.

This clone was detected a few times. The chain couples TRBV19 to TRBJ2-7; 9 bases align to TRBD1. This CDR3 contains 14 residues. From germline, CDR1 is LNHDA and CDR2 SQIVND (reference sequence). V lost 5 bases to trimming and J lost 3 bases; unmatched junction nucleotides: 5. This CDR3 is CASSSRDRVYEQYF. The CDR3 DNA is TGTGCCAGTAGTTCCCGGGACAGGGTCTACGAGCAGTACTTC.

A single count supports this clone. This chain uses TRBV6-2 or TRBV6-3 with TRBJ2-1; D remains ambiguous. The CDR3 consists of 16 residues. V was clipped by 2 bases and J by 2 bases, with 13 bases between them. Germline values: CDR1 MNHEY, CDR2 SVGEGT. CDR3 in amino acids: CASSYAADIAYNEQFF. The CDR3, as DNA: TGTGCCAGCAGTTACGCGGCCGACATAGCCTACAATGAGCAGTTCTTC.

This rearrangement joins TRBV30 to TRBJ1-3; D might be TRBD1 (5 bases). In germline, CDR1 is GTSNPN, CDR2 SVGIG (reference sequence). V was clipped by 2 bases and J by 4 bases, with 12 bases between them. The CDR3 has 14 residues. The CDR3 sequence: CAWSPRGGGNTIYF. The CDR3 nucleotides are TGTGCCTGGAGTCCAAGGGGAGGAGGAAACACCATATATTTT.

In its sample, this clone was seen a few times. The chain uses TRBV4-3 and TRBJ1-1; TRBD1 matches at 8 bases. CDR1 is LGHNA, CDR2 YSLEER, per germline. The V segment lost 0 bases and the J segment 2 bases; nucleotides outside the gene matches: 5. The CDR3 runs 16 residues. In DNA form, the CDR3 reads TGCGCCAGCAGCCAAGATCCGGGGACAGGAAACACTGAAGCTTTCTTT. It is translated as CASSQDPGTGNTEAFF.

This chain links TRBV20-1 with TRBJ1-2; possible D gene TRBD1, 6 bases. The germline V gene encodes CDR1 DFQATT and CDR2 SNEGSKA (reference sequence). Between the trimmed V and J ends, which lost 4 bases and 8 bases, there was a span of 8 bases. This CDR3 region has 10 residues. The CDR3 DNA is TGCAGTGCTATAACAGGGGGCTACACCTTC. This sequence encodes CSAITGGYTF.

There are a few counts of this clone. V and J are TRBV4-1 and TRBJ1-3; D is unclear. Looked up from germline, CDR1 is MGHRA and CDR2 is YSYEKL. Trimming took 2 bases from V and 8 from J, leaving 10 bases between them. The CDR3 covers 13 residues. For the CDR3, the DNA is TGCGCCAGCAGCCAACCACGAGGTTACACCATATATTTT. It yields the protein CASSQPRGYTIYF.

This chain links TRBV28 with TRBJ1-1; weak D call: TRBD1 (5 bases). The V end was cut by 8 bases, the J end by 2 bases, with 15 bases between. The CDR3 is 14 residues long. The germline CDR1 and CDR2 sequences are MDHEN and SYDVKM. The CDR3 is CASPSPGANTEAFF. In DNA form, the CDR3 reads TGTGCCAGCCCTTCCCCTGGGGCAAACACTGAAGCTTTCTTT.

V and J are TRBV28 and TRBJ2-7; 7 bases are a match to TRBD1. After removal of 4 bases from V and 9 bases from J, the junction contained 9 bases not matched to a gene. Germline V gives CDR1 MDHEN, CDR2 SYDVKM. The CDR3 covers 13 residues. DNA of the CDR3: TGTGCCAGCAGTTCCCAGGGGGTACCTGGGCAGTACTTC. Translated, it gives CASSSQGVPGQYF.

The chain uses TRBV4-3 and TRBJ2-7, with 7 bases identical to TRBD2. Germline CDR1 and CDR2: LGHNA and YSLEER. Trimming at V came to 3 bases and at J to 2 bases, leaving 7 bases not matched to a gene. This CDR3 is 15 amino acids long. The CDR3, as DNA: TGCGCCAGCAGCCACACGACTAGCACACCCTACGAGCAGTACTTC. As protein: CASSHTTSTPYEQYF.

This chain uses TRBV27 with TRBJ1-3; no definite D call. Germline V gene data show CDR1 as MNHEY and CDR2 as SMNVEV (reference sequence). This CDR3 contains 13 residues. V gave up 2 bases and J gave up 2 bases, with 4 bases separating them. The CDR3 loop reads CASSLRPGNTIYF. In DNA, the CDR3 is TGTGCCAGCAGTTTAAGACCTGGAAACACCATATATTTT.

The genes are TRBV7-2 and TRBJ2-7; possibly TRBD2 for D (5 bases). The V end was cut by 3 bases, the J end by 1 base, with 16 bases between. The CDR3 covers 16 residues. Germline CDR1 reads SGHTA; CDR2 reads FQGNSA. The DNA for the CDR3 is TGTGCCAGCAGCTTTGGAGGCGGTCTAGGGTCCTACGAGCAGTACTTC. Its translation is CASSFGGGLGSYEQYF.

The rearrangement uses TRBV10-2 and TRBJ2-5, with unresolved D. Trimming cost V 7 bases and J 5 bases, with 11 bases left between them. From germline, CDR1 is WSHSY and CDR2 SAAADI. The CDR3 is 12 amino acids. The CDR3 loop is CASTTARETQYF. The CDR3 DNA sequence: TGCGCCAGCACAACAGCCAGGGAGACCCAGTACTTC.

The CDR3 DNA reads TGTGCCAGCCAAACTAGACTAGGGGGCGATGAGCAGTTCTTC. As protein: CASQTRLGGDEQFF. This chain links TRBV3-1 (or the pseudogene TRBV3-2) with TRBJ2-1; possibly TRBD1 for D (7 bases). Germline CDR1 LGHDT, CDR2 YNNKEL (reference sequence). V was trimmed by 8 bases and J by 8 bases, leaving 19 bases between them. The length of the CDR3 is 14 residues.